This T cell receptor (beta chain) is drawn from a study of cytomegalovirus exposure and HLA in healthy donors (dated by TCRdb to 2016 to 2017). With regard to the full study: In an earlier analysis of some 610 of the donors, about 270 Gb of sequence data and 90 million to 120 million unique TCR beta sequences from about 190 million T cells were reported. An early release covering some 640 HLA-typed donors comprised approximately 300 gigabases of sequencing data and about 90 million unique TCR sequences. Of the roughly 400 genotyped donors, roughly 80% fell in the genetic ancestry cluster associated with self-reported Caucasian donors. The study was designed to test whether signatures of past pathogen exposure could be identified by cataloging public T cell receptors. The study used immunosequencing to profile the T cell repertoires of approximately 690 subjects and linked those repertoires to cytomegalovirus serostatus. In addition to the first cohort of 650 to 800 subjects, a separate validation cohort of around 110 different subjects was used. The study combined high-throughput TCR immunosequencing, statistical association of individual TCRs with disease status, and machine learning to predict cytomegalovirus infection status. To study patterns of TCR occurrence, a later analysis re-analyzed previously published TCR beta repertoires from around 670 donors and added high-resolution HLA genotyping. Rather than using new phenotypic data, the later analysis identified candidate immune exposures from TCR beta sequences and from how often those sequences occurred across donors. In an earlier analysis of roughly 580 of the donors, high-throughput TCR beta sequencing was used to judge whether each TCR beta V gene segment behaved as functional or pseudogenic. Donor age, sex, ethnicity and CMV serostatus were compiled alongside the repertoire data. A later genetic analysis took genome-wide SNP genotypes for about 60% of the roughly 670 donors and used that subset as a discovery cohort. All discovery cohort repertoires had been generated using a single sequencing platform. Class I and class II HLA loci were covered by the typing at four-digit resolution. The number of typed donors differed by locus: roughly 629-640 for A, B, C, DRB1 and DQB1; some 540 for DQA1; approximately 600 for DPA1; and 400 to 480 for DPB1. Roughly 5 DR-DQ haplotypes were handled as single units for association and clustering, since linkage in the cohort was strong. Among under 450 genotyped donors of the cohort, an average of about 240,000 unique TCR beta nucleotide sequences were sequenced per donor, around 20% of them non-productive.

The library was obtained by the immunoSEQ multiplex PCR assay. The multiplex PCR relied on a mix of 60 forward primers for TCR Vbeta segments and 13 reverse primers for TCR Jbeta segments. Amplification of the CDR3 region of rearranged TCR beta genes was performed with a multiplex PCR assay on genomic DNA. Amplified TCR beta libraries were sequenced as 87-base-pair reads on the Illumina HiSeq System. Per the original workflow: A later analysis counted some 74 million unique TCR beta chains across the 640 or so repertoires, and some 11 million of these chains were shared by at least two donors. Raw reads were error-corrected and collapsed into unique sequences by a nearest-neighbor algorithm in which closely related sequences were merged to remove PCR and sequencing errors. V, D and J gene segments were assigned by aligning CDR3 sequences to IMGT reference sequences. For a sequence to be retained, a match of at least six nucleotides to both a V gene segment and a J gene segment was required. A rearrangement counted as productive if the CDR3 had no stop codons and remained in frame with V and J, and every other rearrangement counted as non-productive. Following IMGT convention, CDR3 was defined as the stretch from the second conserved V-encoded cysteine to the conserved J-encoded phenylalanine. In an earlier analysis of around 600 of the donors, sequences lacking an unambiguous match to a single V gene segment were excluded. An earlier analysis of several hundred of the donors classified V segments as functional when productive rearrangements were above 56.7% and as segregating when the standard deviation between donors was above 5%. To diagnose cytomegalovirus status from the catalog of TCR beta chain sequences, a statistical classification framework was built. A later analysis assigned V and J genes by comparing TCR nucleotide sequences with IMGT/GENE-DB human TR gene sequences. In a later analysis, CDR3 sequences and most-parsimonious VDJ recombination scenarios were assigned using the TCRdist pipeline. In a later analysis, every TCR beta chain was defined by the combination of its CDR3 amino acid sequence and its V-gene family, and reads without a unique V-gene family were dropped. As a way to deal with suspected cross-contamination and a sequencing artifact, a later analysis dropped 450 to 700 nucleotide sequences that were highly shared and had low generation probability. For each public chain, a later analysis derived a clonal expansion index from normalized ranks of inferred template counts within each repertoire. Generation probabilities in a later analysis came from a VDJ recombination model fitted to out-of-frame rearrangements, and those results were checked against IGoR. Hypergeometric tests were used in a later analysis to score TCR-TCR, TCR-HLA and TCR-CMV co-occurrence, with a repertoire-size bias correction applied to the TCR pairs. In a later analysis, false discovery rates were estimated by permuting HLA or CMV assignments 20 times. A later analysis grouped co-occurring TCRs with DBSCAN, adding TCRdist sequence similarity when clustering within HLA-allele-positive subsets. Repertoires with fewer than 30,000 or more than 120,000 public chains, plus five repertoires with anomalous nucleotide sharing, were excluded from co-occurrence clustering. The clones in this table, taken by TCRdb from immuneACCESS, are in-frame only. Not every clone is retained; where verified, under half of the shortfall comes from an unresolved V gene, and the cause of the rest is unknown. V, J and clone size reflect that table, while D and trimming were determined from the DNA. This sample holds about 170,000 clones; 62% were observed only once. Around 3.2% of the sample is held by the ten biggest clonotypes.

The cohort was made up of roughly 670 healthy bone marrow donors. Cohort members were all nominally healthy when sampled, although unrecorded immune exposures were likely present. The donor tested CMV seronegative and was one of the 352 seronegative cohort members. A peripheral blood sample was provided by each donor, and peripheral blood mononuclear cells were used for TCR beta sequencing. The Qiagen DNeasy Blood Extraction Kit was used to extract genomic DNA from the blood cell samples. Trimming accounts for 4 bases at V and 7 bases at J, while the number of junction bases matched to no gene is 4. As encoded in the germline V gene (reference sequence), CDR1 is GTSNPN while CDR2 is SVGIG. The CDR3, cysteine through phenylalanine, is 13 amino acids long. Of the read, only the CDR3 DNA is kept; its 39 bases are in frame from base 1. Overall results and qualifications from the work: While some public TCRs were present in many individuals, most TCR sequences turned up only very rarely across donors. HLA typing was unavailable for some donors at each locus, so association tests used only the typed subset. According to a later analysis, TCR association rates differed among HLA loci, with DRB1 alleles showing the most associated TCRs and HLA-C alleles showing the fewest. A cluster of highly shared sequence variants was judged likely to be a technical artifact of the sequencing pipeline. The presence/absence analyses assumed that sequencing depth was roughly uniform across donors, and that assumption may not be true. In vitro tests confirmed that three of the cytomegalovirus-associated TCR beta chains recognize cytomegalovirus antigens. Strong co-occurrence of HLA alleles, especially DR and DQ, made assigning TCR associations to individual alleles difficult. The earlier analysis of 450 to 700 of the donors excluded approximately 15 rarely observed V segments, including chromosome 9 orphons, because counts were too low. Linkage disequilibrium might explain the correlated functional status among segregating V segments, but an unknown experimental factor could not be ruled out. In the study, about 150 TCR beta chains were listed as associated with cytomegalovirus. A later analysis reported that several top co-occurrence clusters appeared linked to parvovirus B19, influenza, CMV and Epstein-Barr virus. A further reported finding was that TCR beta sequences accurately predicted the HLA-A and HLA-B alleles for most subjects in the first cohort. The only immune exposure information available for the cohort was CMV serostatus. A later genetic analysis associated a missense DCLRE1C variant with V-gene and J-gene trimming of TCR beta chains, and an independent cohort replicated the association. A later analysis associated 15,000 or so TCR beta sequences with specific HLA alleles at a false discovery rate of 0.05. The 87-base-pair reads could not distinguish some IMGT-functional V segments, including TRBV6-2 and TRBV6-3, so those segments were excluded. An earlier analysis of around 500 of the donors showed that most TCR beta V segments appeared in productive rearrangements either about 87% or about 30% of the time, which broadly matched IMGT annotations. In a later analysis, HLA-associated TCR beta chains showed more clonal expansion and lower generation probabilities than non-associated chains that were equally common. According to the authors, the approach could potentially be generalized to other disease states and immunological phenotypes. Compared with the approximately 720-donor mean, donors in an Asian-associated ancestry cluster had fewer N-insertions in productive TCRs, according to a later genetic analysis. The classifier was reported to diagnose cytomegalovirus status with high specificity and sensitivity in both the original cohort and the validation cohort. In a later analysis, most CMV-associated TCR beta chains were found to appear HLA-restricted, with HLA associations seemingly driven largely by CMV exposure. The cohort was sequenced for TCR beta chains only, and without alpha or paired-chain data the features that could be detected were limited.

Notes on this clone: This clone's antigen is unknown. Within one base of it there is no much larger clone, and no base qualities were kept.

This chain is built from TRBV30 and TRBJ1-4; TRBD1 lines up with 9 middle nucleotides. The material sequenced was PBMCs. The clonotype originates from a middle-aged man in good health and CMV-seronegative. The DNA reads TGTGCCTGGAAATGGACAGGGGTTGAAAAACTGTTTTTT. Translated, it reads CAWKWTGVEKLFF.